These 10 T cell receptor beta chains came from one sample sequenced in a study of CD8+CD57+ T cells in acquired aplastic anemia. Profiling of TCR beta VDJ combinations and CDR3 sequences used genomic DNA as template. TCRdb re-called the reads through MiXCR, storing one row per CDR3 protein. The sample records about 180,000 distinct CDR3 sequences, 48% being singletons. Patients sequenced had flow cytometry evidence of CD8+CD57+ cell expansion. Input material: sorted CD4+, CD8+, or CD8+CD57+ T cells (not recorded which) from PBMCs. These receptor sequences come from a human donor with aplastic anemia.

This clonotype has more than one count but fewer than ten. V gene TRBV18 combines with J gene TRBJ1-1; 7 nucleotides align to TRBD1. The CDR3 consists of 15 residues. The germline CDR1 and CDR2 sequences are KGHSH and LQKENI. V lost 3 bases to trimming and J lost 4 bases; unmatched junction nucleotides: 8. CDR3 in DNA: TGTGCCAGCTCACCTAAAACCACAGGGGCCACTGAAGCTTTCTTT. Amino acid sequence: CASSPKTTGATEAFF.

The chain recombines TRBV29-1 with TRBJ2-7; D is uncertain. This CDR3 region has 13 residues. The germline V gene encodes CDR1 SQVTM and CDR2 ANQGSEA. V lost 6 bases to trimming and J lost 2 bases, with 14 bases between them. This CDR3 is CSVFRPLTYEQYF. CDR3 nucleotides: TGCAGCGTATTTAGGCCCCTCACCTACGAGCAGTACTTC.

In this sample, this clonotype turned up a few times. A junction boundary mismatches the germline segment, possibly from a read error. The gene calls are TRBV12-3 or TRBV12-4 and TRBJ2-5; 10 positions match TRBD2. The CDR3 contains 12 residues. CDR3 loop: CASRTPTSGVDF. The CDR3 nucleotides are TGTGCCAGCAGGACGCCAACTAGCGGGGTTGACTTC.

The V and J genes are TRBV7-6 and TRBJ1-5; 7 bases are a match to TRBD1. V shed 2 bases, J shed 6 bases, and the junction held 7 bases outside the gene matches. Germline lookup yields CDR1 SGHVS and CDR2 FNYEAQ. The CDR3 is made up of 15 amino acids. The CDR3 sequence is CASSLSGQGGQPQHF. The CDR3 DNA reads TGTGCCAGCAGCTTATCTGGGCAGGGGGGTCAGCCCCAGCATTTT. Supplemented by reference TRBV7-6 and TRBJ1-5, the full variable domain reads GAGVSQSPRYKVTKRGQDVALRCDPISGHVSLYWYRQALGQGPEFLTYFNYEAQQDKSGLPNDRFSAERPEGSISTLTIQRTEQRDSAMYRCASSLSGQGGQPQHFGDGTRLSIL.

On this clonotype: A much larger clone sits a single nucleotide away, making a read error possible. J is TRBJ1-1 and V is TRBV10-3; D unresolved. The CDR3 length is 13 residues. CDR1 and CDR2 (germline): ENHRY, SYGVKD. CDR3 DNA: TGTGACAGCGGAAGGGAGATGAACACTGAAGCTTTCTTT. This codes for CDSGREMNTEAFF.

On this clonotype: This could be a read error, since a much larger clone is one nucleotide away. The CDR3, as DNA: TGTGTCAGTAGTATGGGGGCAATAGGGAGCACAGATACGCAGTATTTT. Translated: CVSSMGAIGSTDTQYF. The chain is built from TRBV19 and TRBJ2-3; D possibly corresponds to TRBD1 (6 bases). CDR3 size: 16 residues. CDR1 is LNHDA, CDR2 SQIVND, per germline (reference sequence).

This clonotype was counted ten times or more. The V and J genes are TRBV10-3 and TRBJ2-3; 8 nucleotides match TRBD1. Germline V gives CDR1 ENHRY, CDR2 SYGVKD. J gave up 2 bases and V 7 bases, and 5 bases lay outside the gene matches. The CDR3 is made up of 14 amino acids. CDR3 residues: CAITQGADTDTQYF. DNA for the CDR3: TGTGCCATCACTCAGGGGGCTGACACAGATACGCAGTATTTT.

This clonotype was observed a handful of times. V gene TRBV2 combines with J gene TRBJ2-2; no firm D call. Germline loops: CDR1 SNHLY, CDR2 FYNNEI. Trimming stripped 3 bases from V and 2 bases from J, with 1 base between. CDR3 size: 12 residues. The CDR3, as DNA: TGTGCCAGCAGTGATAACACCGGGGAGCTGTTTTTT. It specifies CASSDNTGELFF.

The table lists this clonotype with many counts. The V call is TRBV5-8, the J call TRBJ2-1; 7 bases line up with TRBD2. The trim removed 5 bases at V and 5 bases at J, leaving 7 bases unmatched. Germline V gene lookup returns CDR1 SGHTS and CDR2 YDEGEE. The CDR3 has 14 residues. The CDR3 DNA reads TGTGCCAGCAGACCGCGGACTAGGGACAATGAGCAGTTCTTC. Protein sequence: CASRPRTRDNEQFF.

A note on this clonotype: A read error may be the cause here, since a much bigger clone is one base away. The V and J genes are TRBV3-1 and TRBJ1-2, with TRBD1 matching 7 bases. CDR1 and CDR2 from the germline V gene are LGHDT and YNNKEL (reference sequence). The CDR3 is 15 amino acids. The chain's CDR3 is CVSSQGAGGDYGYTF. For the CDR3, the DNA is TGTGTCAGCAGCCAAGGGGCAGGGGGAGACTATGGCTACACCTTC.